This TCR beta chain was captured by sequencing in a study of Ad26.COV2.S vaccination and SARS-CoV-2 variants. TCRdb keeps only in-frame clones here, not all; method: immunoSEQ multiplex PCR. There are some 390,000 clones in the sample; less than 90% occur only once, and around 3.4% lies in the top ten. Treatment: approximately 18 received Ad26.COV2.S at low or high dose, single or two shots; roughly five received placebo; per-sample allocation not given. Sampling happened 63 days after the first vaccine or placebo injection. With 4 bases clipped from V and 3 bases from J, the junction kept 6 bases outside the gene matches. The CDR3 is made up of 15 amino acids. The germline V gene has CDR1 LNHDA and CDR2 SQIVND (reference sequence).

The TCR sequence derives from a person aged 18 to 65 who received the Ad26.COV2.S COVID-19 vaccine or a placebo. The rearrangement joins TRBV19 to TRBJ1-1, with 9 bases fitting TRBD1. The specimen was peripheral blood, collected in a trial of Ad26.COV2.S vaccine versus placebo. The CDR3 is CASSTYRGLDTEAFF. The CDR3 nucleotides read TGTGCCAGTAGTACCTACAGGGGGCTGGACACTGAAGCTTTCTTT.